This T cell receptor (beta chain) was sequenced during a study of early T cells in non-severe SARS-CoV-2 infection. Overall study context: Chains stayed unpaired after sequencing of bulk RNA from unsorted whole blood.

The trim removed 5 bases at V and 7 bases at J, leaving 11 bases unmatched. The CDR3 has 15 amino acids. Germline CDR1 MNHEY, CDR2 SMNVEV (reference sequence). MiXCR was run by TCRdb on the 5' RACE reads, yielding one entry per CDR3 protein. The table lists 70,000 or so distinct CDR3 sequences, roughly a tenth of them singletons, with under 10% in the top ten. Many counts were recorded for this clonotype. The sequencing here drew on whole blood, taken at baseline. The clonotype was recovered from an adult who was a healthcare worker with PCR-confirmed SARS-CoV-2 infection or an uninfected control (not recorded which). This chain connects TRBV27 to TRBJ2-4; 7 bases are shared with TRBD1. The CDR3 DNA reads as TGTGCCAGCAGTCCCTGGGGGACAGAACGGAACATTCAGTACTTC. Amino acids: CASSPWGTERNIQYF.